These 17 T cell receptor beta chains originate from one sample sequenced in a study of CXCR3-negative and CXCR3-positive naive CD8 T cells. The study made its TRB cDNA libraries by 5' RACE, adding UMI labels. TCRdb re-called the 5' RACE reads, yielding one record per CDR3 amino acid sequence without DNA. Its clone listing holds over 70,000 distinct CDR3 sequences. Specimen: naive CXCR3- CD8+ T cells from blood. The subset denotes: CD45RO-CCR7+CD27+CD95- naive CD8+ T cells lacking CXCR3 (TNR3-). These receptors came from a human donor in good health. Some clones in this sample may be carry-over from other donors' samples.

The genes are TRBV29-1 and TRBJ2-5; without DNA, the TCRdb call of TRBD1 cannot be checked. The CDR3 consists of 15 residues. Germline-derived CDR1 and CDR2 are SQVTM and ANQGSEA. CDR3: CSVDSLAGGSETQYF.

The chain carries TRBV6-2 or TRBV6-3 and TRBJ2-7; TCRdb returns TRBD2, unconfirmable since there is no DNA. Germline CDR1 is MNHEY and CDR2 is SVGEGT. This CDR3 has 16 amino acids. The CDR3 protein is CASSNRLGPKSYEQYF.

The chain couples TRBV7-2 to TRBJ2-5. Per the germline V gene, CDR1 is SGHTA and CDR2 is FQGNSA. CDR3 length equals 14 residues. The CDR3 sequence: CASSLDAVRETQYF.

The genes are TRBV20-1 and TRBJ2-1; TCRdb picks TRBD1, but there is no DNA to check that call. This CDR3 spans 18 amino acids. CDR1 and CDR2 (germline): DFQATT, SNEGSKA (reference sequence). The CDR3 sequence: CSARGSAGTGGNYNEQFF.

The rearrangement joins TRBV4-3 to TRBJ2-5. Germline CDR1 reads LGHNA; CDR2 reads YSLEER. The CDR3 sequence is 16 residues long. The CDR3: CASSQDLGAQQETQYF.

The V gene is TRBV4-3, the J gene TRBJ1-2; the D call of TRBD1 rests on TCRdb alone, since no DNA is present to check it. Germline values: CDR1 LGHNA, CDR2 YSLEER. The CDR3 loop spans 15 amino acids. CDR3 loop: CASSPGQGIPYGYTF.

This chain connects TRBV29-1 to TRBJ2-7. Germline loops: CDR1 SQVTM, CDR2 ANQGSEA. This CDR3 region has 13 residues. CDR3 region: CSVGIGISYEQYF.

The rearrangement joins TRBV12-3 or TRBV12-4 to TRBJ1-2. The CDR3 sequence is 14 residues long. The CDR3 sequence: CASSLTGPYYGYTF.

CDR3 loop: CASSLDGEADTQYF. The V call is TRBV5-1, the J call TRBJ2-3; TCRdb gives TRBD2 as the D gene, but with no DNA this cannot be confirmed. The CDR3 is 14 amino acids. Germline V lookup: CDR1 SGHRS, CDR2 YFSETQ. Looking up the rest from reference TRBV5-1 and TRBJ2-3 gives the full variable domain: KAGVTQTPRYLIKTRGQQVTLSCSPISGHRSVSWYQQTPGQGLQFLFEYFSETQRNKGNFPGRFSGRQFSNSRSEMNVSTLELGDSALYLCASSLDGEADTQYFGPGTRLTVL.

This sequence joins TRBV14 and TRBJ2-7. In germline, CDR1 is SGHDN, CDR2 FVKESK. This CDR3 spans 13 amino acids. This CDR3 is CASSPRGNYEQYF.

V is TRBV1 and J is TRBJ2-7. TRBV1 constitutes a pseudogene. This CDR3 contains 13 residues. The CDR3 reads CTSSQDRYYEQYF.

The chain couples TRBV6-2 or TRBV6-3 to TRBJ2-1. This CDR3 has 14 amino acids. Germline V gene sequence: CDR1 MNHEY, CDR2 SVGEGT. The CDR3 sequence is CASTGWGLYNEQFF.

The CDR3 loop is CASSFGRGRHEQYF. V is TRBV13 and J is TRBJ2-7; with no DNA, the TCRdb D assignment of TRBD1 cannot be verified. Germline assignment: CDR1 PRHDT and CDR2 FYEKMQ (reference sequence). The CDR3 length is 14 residues.

The chain is built from TRBV29-1 and TRBJ2-1; TCRdb's D gene call, TRBD1, goes unchecked for lack of DNA. CDR3 size: 15 residues. Germline V gene data show CDR1 as SQVTM and CDR2 as ANQGSEA. CDR3 in amino acids: CSVLPRGEPYNEQFF.

The chain couples TRBV6-5 to TRBJ1-1; TCRdb reports TRBD1, a call that lacks DNA to check it against. This CDR3 region has 14 residues. CDR1 and CDR2 (germline): MNHEY, SVGAGI. This CDR3 reads CASSPGGVNTEAFF.

The V and J genes are TRBV20-1 and TRBJ2-2; the TCRdb D gene call, TRBD2, has no DNA to confirm it. Germline V gene data show CDR1 as DFQATT and CDR2 as SNEGSKA (reference sequence). The CDR3 spans 18 residues. CDR3 protein: CSARVRAGGLPNTGELFF.

The J gene is TRBJ2-7, the V gene TRBV6-5; the D call of TRBD2 rests on TCRdb alone, since no DNA is present to check it. CDR1 is MNHEY, CDR2 SVGAGI, per germline. The CDR3 is 17 residues long. CDR3 sequence reads: CASSYGELAAAVGEQYF.